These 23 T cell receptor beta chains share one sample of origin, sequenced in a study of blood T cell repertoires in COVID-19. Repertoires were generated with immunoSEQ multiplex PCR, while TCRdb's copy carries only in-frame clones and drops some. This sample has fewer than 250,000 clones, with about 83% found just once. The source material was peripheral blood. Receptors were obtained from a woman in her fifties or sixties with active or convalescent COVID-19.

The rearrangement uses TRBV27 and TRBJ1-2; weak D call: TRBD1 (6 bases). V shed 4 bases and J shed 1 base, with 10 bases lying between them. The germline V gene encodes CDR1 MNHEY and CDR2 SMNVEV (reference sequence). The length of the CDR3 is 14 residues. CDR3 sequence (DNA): TGTGCCAGCAGTTCCGGACAGTTTAACTATGGCTACACCTTC. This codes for CASSSGQFNYGYTF.

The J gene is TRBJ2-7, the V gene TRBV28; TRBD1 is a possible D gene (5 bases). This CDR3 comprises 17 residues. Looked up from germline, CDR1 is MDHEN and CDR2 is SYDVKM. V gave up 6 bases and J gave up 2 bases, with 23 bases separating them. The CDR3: CASSPTAGSGYTYEQYV. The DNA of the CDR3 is TGTGCCAGCAGCCCAACTGCAGGGTCTGGCTATACCTACGAGCAGTACGTC.

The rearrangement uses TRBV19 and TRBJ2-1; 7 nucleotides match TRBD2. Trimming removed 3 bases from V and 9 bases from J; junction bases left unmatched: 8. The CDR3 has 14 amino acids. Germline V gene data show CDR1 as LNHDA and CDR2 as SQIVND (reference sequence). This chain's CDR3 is CASSMSGMAGEQFF. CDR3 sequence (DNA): TGTGCCAGTAGTATGAGCGGGATGGCGGGTGAGCAGTTCTTC.

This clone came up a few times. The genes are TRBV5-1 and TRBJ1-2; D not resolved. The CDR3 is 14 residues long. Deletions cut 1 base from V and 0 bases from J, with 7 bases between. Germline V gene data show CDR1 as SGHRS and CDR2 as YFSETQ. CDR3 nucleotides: TGCGCCAGCAGCTTGATCCCTACTAACTATGGCTACACCTTC. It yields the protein CASSLIPTNYGYTF.

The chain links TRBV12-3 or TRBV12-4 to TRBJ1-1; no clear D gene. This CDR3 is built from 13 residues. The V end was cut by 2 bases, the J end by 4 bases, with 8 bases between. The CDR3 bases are TGTGCCAGCAGTTTAACATCGGGCACTGAAGCTTTCTTT. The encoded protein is CASSLTSGTEAFF.

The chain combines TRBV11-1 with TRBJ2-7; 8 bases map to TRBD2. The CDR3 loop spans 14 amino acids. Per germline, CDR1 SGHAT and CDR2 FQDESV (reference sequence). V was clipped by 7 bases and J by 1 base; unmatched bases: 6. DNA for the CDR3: TGTGCCAGCACCTATAGCGGGATTTCCTACGAGCAGTACTTC. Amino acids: CASTYSGISYEQYF.

In DNA form, the CDR3 reads TGTGCCAGTAAAGCCCCCCTTGGAGAGGTCCTAACGAACACTGAAGCTTTCTTT. It translates to CASKAPLGEVLTNTEAFF. The genes are TRBV19 and TRBJ1-1; D is unresolved. CDR3 length: 18 residues. Germline V gene data show CDR1 as LNHDA and CDR2 as SQIVND (reference sequence). V shed 7 bases and J shed 1 base, with 25 bases lying between them. Drawing the rest from reference TRBV19 and TRBJ1-1, the complete variable domain is DGGITQSPKYLFRKEGQNVTLSCEQNLNHDAMYWYRQDPGQGLRLIYYSQIVNDFQKGDIAEGYSVSREKKESFPLTVTSAQKNPTAFYLCASKAPLGEVLTNTEAFFGQGTRLTVV.

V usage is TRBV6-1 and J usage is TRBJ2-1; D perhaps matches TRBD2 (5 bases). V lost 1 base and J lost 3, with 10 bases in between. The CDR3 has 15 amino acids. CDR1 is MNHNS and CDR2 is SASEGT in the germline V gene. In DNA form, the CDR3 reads TGTGCCAGCAGTGAAGACTCGGGGATCTACAATGAGCAGTTCTTC. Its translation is CASSEDSGIYNEQFF.

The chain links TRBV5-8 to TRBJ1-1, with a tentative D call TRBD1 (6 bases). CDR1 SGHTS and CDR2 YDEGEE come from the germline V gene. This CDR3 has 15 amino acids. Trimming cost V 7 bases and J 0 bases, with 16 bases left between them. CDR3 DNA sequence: TGTGCCAGCCGTCATGTAGGGGGGGTGAACACTGAAGCTTTCTTT. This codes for CASRHVGGVNTEAFF.

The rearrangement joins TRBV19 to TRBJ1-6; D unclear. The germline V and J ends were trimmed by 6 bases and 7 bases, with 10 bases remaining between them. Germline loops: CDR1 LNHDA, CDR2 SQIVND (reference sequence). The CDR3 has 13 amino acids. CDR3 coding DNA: TGTGCCAGTAGCGACCGGAGAAATTCACCCCTCCACTTT. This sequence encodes CASSDRRNSPLHF. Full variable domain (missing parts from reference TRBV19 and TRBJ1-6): DGGITQSPKYLFRKEGQNVTLSCEQNLNHDAMYWYRQDPGQGLRLIYYSQIVNDFQKGDIAEGYSVSREKKESFPLTVTSAQKNPTAFYLCASSDRRNSPLHFGNGTRLTVT.

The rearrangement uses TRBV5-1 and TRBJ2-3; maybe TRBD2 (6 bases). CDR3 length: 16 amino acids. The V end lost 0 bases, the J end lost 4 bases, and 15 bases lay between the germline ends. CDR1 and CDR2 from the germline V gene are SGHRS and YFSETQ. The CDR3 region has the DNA TGCGCCAGCAGCTTGGGCAGAGGGACTGGCGCAGATACGCAGTATTTT. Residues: CASSLGRGTGADTQYF.

DNA of the CDR3: TGTGCCAGCACCTTGGACAGGGGGCTCTATGGCTACACCTTC. Protein product: CASTLDRGLYGYTF. The V gene is TRBV28, the J gene TRBJ1-2, with 11 bases matching TRBD1. The CDR3 is 14 residues long. CDR1 MDHEN and CDR2 SYDVKM come from the germline V gene. V shed 7 bases, J shed 4 bases, and the junction held 5 bases outside the gene matches.

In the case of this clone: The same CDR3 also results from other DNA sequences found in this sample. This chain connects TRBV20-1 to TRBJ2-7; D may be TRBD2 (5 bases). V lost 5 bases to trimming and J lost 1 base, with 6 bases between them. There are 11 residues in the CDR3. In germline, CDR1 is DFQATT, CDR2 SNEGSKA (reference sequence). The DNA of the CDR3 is TGCAGTGCTCGGGGATCCTACGAGCAGTACTTC. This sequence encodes CSARGSYEQYF.

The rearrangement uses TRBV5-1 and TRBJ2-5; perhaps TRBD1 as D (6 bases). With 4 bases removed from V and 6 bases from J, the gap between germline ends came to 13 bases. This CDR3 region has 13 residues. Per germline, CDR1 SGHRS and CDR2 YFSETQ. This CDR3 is CASSPQGLQTQYF. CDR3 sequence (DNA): TGCGCCAGCAGCCCCCAGGGGCTGCAGACCCAGTACTTC.

DNA of the CDR3: TGTGCCAGCAGTTTAGGGACAGGTCATAATAATTCACCCCTCCACTTT. The encoded protein is CASSLGTGHNNSPLHF. The V call is TRBV28, the J call TRBJ1-6, with 8 bases identical to TRBD1. Germline CDR1 reads MDHEN; CDR2 reads SYDVKM. The CDR3 spans 16 residues. The J segment lost 5 bases and the V segment lost 2 bases, leaving 5 bases of the junction unmatched.

CDR3 DNA: TGTGCCAGCACAGGAAATAATGAAAAACTGTTTTTT. Its translation: CASTGNNEKLFF. J is TRBJ1-4 and V is TRBV2; D is unresolved. The CDR3 has 12 residues. V was cut by 7 bases and J by 4 bases, with 7 bases left in between. Per germline, CDR1 SNHLY and CDR2 FYNNEI.

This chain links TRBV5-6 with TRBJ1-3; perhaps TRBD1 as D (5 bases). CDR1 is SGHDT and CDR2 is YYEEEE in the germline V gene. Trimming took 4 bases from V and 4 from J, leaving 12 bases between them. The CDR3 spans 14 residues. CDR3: CASSPRESGNTIYF. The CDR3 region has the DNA TGTGCCAGCAGCCCCAGGGAATCAGGAAACACCATATATTTT.

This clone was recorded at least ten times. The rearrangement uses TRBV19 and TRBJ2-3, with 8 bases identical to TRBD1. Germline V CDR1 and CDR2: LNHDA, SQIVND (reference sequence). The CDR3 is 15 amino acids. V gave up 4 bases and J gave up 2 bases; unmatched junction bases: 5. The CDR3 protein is CASSTGQGLTDTQYF. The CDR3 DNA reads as TGTGCCAGTAGTACAGGACAGGGACTCACAGATACGCAGTATTTT.

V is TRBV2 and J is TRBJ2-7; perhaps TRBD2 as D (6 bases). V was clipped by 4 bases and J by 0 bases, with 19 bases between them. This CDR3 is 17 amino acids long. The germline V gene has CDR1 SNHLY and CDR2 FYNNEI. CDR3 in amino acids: CASSAGGGAESSYEQYV. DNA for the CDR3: TGTGCCAGCAGTGCGGGTGGCGGGGCCGAGAGCTCCTACGAGCAGTACGTC.

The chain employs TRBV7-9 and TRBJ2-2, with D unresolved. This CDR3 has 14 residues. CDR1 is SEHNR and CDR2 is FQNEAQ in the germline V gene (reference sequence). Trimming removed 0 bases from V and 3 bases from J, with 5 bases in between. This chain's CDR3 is CASSLAAYTGELFF. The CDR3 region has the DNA TGTGCCAGCAGCTTAGCGGCCTACACCGGGGAGCTGTTTTTT. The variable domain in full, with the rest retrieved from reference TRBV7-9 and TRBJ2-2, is DTGVSQNPRHKITKRGQNVTFRCDPISEHNRLYWYRQTLGQGPEFLTYFQNEAQLEKSRLLSDRFSAERPKGSFSTLEIQRTEQGDSAMYLCASSLAAYTGELFFGEGSRLTVL.

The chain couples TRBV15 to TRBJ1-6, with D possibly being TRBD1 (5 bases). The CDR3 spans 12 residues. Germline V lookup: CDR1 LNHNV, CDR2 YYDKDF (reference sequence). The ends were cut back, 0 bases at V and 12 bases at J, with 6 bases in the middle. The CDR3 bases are TGTGCCACCAGCAGAGACACAGGACCCCTCCACTTT. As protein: CATSRDTGPLHF.

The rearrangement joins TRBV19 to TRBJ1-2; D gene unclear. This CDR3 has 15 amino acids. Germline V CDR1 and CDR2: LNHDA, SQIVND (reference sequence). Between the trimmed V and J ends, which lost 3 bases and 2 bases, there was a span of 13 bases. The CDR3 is CASSMKERANYGYTF. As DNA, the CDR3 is TGTGCCAGTAGTATGAAAGAGCGAGCGAACTATGGCTACACCTTC.

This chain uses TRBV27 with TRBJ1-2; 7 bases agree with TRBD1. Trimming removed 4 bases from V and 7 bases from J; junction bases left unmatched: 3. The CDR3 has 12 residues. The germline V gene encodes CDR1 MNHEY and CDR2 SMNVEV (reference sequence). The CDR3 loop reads CASSSNRGGYTF. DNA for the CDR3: TGTGCCAGCAGTTCGAACAGGGGTGGCTACACCTTC.